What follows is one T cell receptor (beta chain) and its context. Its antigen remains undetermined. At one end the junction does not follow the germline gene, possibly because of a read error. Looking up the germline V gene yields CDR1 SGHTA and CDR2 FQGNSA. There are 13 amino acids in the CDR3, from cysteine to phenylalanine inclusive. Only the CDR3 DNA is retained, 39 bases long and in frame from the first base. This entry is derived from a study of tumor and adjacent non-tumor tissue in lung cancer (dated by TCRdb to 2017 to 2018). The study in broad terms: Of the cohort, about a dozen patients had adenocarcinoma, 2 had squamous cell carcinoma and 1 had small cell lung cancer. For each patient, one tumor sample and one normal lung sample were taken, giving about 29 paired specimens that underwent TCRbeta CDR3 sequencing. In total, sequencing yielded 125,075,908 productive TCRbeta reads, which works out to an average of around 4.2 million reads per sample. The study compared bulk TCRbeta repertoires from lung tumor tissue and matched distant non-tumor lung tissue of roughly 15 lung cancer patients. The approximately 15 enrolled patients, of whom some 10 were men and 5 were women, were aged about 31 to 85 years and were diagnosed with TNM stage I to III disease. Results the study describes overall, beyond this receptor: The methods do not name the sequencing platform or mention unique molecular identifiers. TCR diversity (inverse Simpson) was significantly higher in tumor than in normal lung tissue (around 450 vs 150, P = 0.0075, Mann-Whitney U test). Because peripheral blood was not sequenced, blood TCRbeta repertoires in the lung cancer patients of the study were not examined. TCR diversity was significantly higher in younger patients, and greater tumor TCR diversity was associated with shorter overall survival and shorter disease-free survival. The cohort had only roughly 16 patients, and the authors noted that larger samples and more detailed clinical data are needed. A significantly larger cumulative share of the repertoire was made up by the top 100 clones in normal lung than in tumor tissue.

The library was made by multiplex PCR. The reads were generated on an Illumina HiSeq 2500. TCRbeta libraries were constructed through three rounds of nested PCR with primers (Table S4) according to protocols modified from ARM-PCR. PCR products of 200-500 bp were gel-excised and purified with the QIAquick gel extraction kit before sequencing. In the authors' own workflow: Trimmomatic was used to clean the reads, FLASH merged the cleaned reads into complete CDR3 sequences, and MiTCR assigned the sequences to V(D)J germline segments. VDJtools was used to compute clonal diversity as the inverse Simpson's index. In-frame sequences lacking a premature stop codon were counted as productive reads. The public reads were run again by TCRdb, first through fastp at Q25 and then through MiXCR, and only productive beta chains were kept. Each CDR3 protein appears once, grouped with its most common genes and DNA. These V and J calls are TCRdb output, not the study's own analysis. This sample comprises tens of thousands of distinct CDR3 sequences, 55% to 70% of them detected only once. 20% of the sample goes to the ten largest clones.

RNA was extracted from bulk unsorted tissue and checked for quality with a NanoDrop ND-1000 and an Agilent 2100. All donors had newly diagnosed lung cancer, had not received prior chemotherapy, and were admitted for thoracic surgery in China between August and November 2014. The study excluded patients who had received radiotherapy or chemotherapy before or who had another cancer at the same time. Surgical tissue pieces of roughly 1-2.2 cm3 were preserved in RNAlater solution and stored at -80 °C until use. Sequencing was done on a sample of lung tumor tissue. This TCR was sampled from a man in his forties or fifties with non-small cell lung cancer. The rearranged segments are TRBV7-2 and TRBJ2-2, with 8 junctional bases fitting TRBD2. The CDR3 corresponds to CAGSFSGVGKLFF. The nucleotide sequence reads TGTGCCGGCAGCTTTAGCGGGGTCGGGAAGCTGTTTTTT. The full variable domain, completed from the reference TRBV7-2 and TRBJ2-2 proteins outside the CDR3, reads GAGVSQSPSNKVTEKGKDVELRCDPISGHTALYWYRQSLGQGLEFLIYFQGNSAPDKSGLPSDRFSAERTGGSVSTLTIQRTQQEDSAVYLCAGSFSGVGKLFFGEGSRLTVL.